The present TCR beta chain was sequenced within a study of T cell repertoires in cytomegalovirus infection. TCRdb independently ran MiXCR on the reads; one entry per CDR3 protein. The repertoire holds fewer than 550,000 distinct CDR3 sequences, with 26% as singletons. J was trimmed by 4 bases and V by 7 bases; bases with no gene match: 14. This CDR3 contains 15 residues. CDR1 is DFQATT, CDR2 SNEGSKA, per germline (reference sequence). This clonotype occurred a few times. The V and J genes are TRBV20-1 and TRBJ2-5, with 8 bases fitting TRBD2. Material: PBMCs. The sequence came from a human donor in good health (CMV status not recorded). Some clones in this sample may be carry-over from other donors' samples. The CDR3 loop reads CSGWDSGGPGETQYF. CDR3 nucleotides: TGCAGTGGCTGGGACTCGGGAGGGCCGGGAGAGACCCAGTACTTC.